Following are 25 T cell receptor beta chains from one sample sequenced in a study of human T cells and chemical hapten exposure. Specified time point: patch test 2, 6 weeks after DPC sensitization. Treatment meaning: therapeutic diphenylcyclopropenone sensitization with weekly scalp DPC. One entry per CDR3 protein results from TCRdb running MiXCR on the RACE reads. The sample holds some 99,000 distinct CDR3 sequences; roughly 9% are singletons and the top ten take 3% to 4%. The starting material was whole blood, obtained in connection with sensitization to the hapten diphenylcyclopropenone (DPC). These receptors were obtained from a woman in her thirties or forties with alopecia areata. Some clones in this sample may be carry-over from other donors' samples.

The rearrangement joins TRBV12-3 or TRBV12-4 to TRBJ2-2, with a weak D call TRBD2 (6 bases). The CDR3 has 16 residues. The V and J ends lost 7 bases and 4 bases respectively, with 19 bases between them. CDR3 sequence: CASNSRRGPTTGELFF. The CDR3 DNA reads TGTGCCAGCAATTCCCGGCGGGGTCCGACCACCGGGGAGCTGTTTTTT.

The chain has TRBV7-2 and TRBJ2-3; 7 nucleotides match TRBD2. This CDR3 has 15 amino acids. The trim removed 8 bases at V and 6 bases at J, leaving 14 bases unmatched. Germline lookup yields CDR1 SGHTA and CDR2 FQGNSA. The CDR3 DNA reads as TGTGCCAGCGGACAAAGCGGGACCTATAGGGATACGCAGTATTTT. Its protein product is CASGQSGTYRDTQYF.

J is TRBJ2-7 and V is TRBV7-9, with D possibly TRBD1 on 6 matching bases. The CDR3 runs 15 residues. Germline V lookup: CDR1 SEHNR, CDR2 FQNEAQ (reference sequence). The ends were cut back, 5 bases at V and 0 bases at J, with 14 bases in the middle. CDR3 sequence reads: CASSNWDTNSYEQYF. The CDR3 DNA sequence: TGTGCCAGCAGCAATTGGGACACCAACTCCTACGAGCAGTACTTC.

At least ten counts were recorded for this clonotype. This sequence joins TRBV20-1 and TRBJ2-5; 9 bases line up with TRBD2. The CDR3 has 14 residues. Germline CDR1 is DFQATT and CDR2 is SNEGSKA (reference sequence). V was pared by 1 base and J by 2 bases, with 2 bases of the junction left unmatched. CDR3 in amino acids: CSARVGLAQETQYF. The CDR3 coding sequence is TGCAGTGCTAGAGTGGGACTAGCTCAAGAGACCCAGTACTTC.

This clonotype has a count of ten or more. The chain uses TRBV20-1 and TRBJ1-2; 7 nucleotides line up with TRBD1. CDR3 length equals 14 residues. CDR1 and CDR2 (germline): DFQATT, SNEGSKA (reference sequence). J lost 3 bases, V lost 7 bases, and 11 bases had no gene match. CDR3 sequence reads: CSVDDRQGHYGYTF. In DNA, the CDR3 is TGCAGTGTTGACGACCGACAGGGACACTATGGCTACACCTTC.

The genes are TRBV29-1 and TRBJ1-3; D possibly corresponds to TRBD1 (6 bases). This CDR3 contains 13 residues. The V gene lost 6 bases and the J gene lost 2 bases, with 11 bases spanning the gap. In germline, CDR1 is SQVTM, CDR2 ANQGSEA. The CDR3 spells CSVGTTTGNTIYF. CDR3 sequence (DNA): TGCAGCGTGGGGACAACCACTGGAAACACCATATATTTT.

This chain uses TRBV7-9 with TRBJ1-2; TRBD1 agrees at 7 bases. Losses at the gene ends were 1 base for V and 6 bases for J; bases not matched to a gene: 11. The CDR3 is 16 amino acids. Germline CDR1 is SEHNR and CDR2 is FQNEAQ (reference sequence). CDR3 region: CASSLGQGKSSDGYTF. CDR3 bases: TGTGCCAGCAGCTTAGGACAGGGTAAGAGTTCGGATGGCTACACCTTC.

This clonotype was observed at least ten times. The chain joins TRBV6-2 or TRBV6-3 to TRBJ2-4, with D possibly being TRBD2 (6 bases). V lost 3 bases to trimming and J lost 8 bases, with 14 bases between them. Germline V gene sequence: CDR1 MNHEY, CDR2 SVGEGT. The CDR3 length is 14 residues. Here the CDR3 reads CASSYPGEWYIQYF. In DNA form, the CDR3 reads TGTGCCAGCAGTTATCCGGGGGAGTGGTACATTCAGTACTTC.

V gene TRBV23-1 combines with J gene TRBJ2-3, with 10 bases lining up with TRBD1. TRBV23-1 has ORF status, its function being uncertain. V lost 4 bases, J lost 0 bases, and 4 bases stayed unmatched. The CDR3 consists of 16 residues. The DNA of the CDR3 is TGCGCCAGCAGTCGGGGACAGGGGTTTAGCACAGATACGCAGTATTTT. Protein product: CASSRGQGFSTDTQYF.

Regarding this clonotype: This may stem from a read error, because a much larger clone lies one nucleotide away. The chain couples TRBV9 to TRBJ2-7; 7 bases are shared with TRBD1. The germline V gene has CDR1 SGDLS and CDR2 YYNGEE. The CDR3 contains 12 residues. V lost 4 bases to trimming and J lost 6 bases; unmatched junction nucleotides: 4. For the CDR3, the DNA is TGTGCCAGCAGCATATCAGGGGGCGAGCAGTACTTC. Its translation is CASSISGGEQYF.

The chain combines TRBV29-1 with TRBJ2-1; D ambiguous. The CDR3 extends over 15 amino acids. V was shortened by 0 bases and J by 0 bases, with 9 bases between the two germline ends. The germline V gene has CDR1 SQVTM and CDR2 ANQGSEA. The CDR3: CSVEDHRSSYNEQFF. The CDR3 nucleotides are TGCAGCGTTGAAGATCATAGGAGCTCCTACAATGAGCAGTTCTTC.

This clonotype was detected many times. The V gene is TRBV14, the J gene TRBJ2-2; a possible D gene is TRBD1 (5 bases). V lost 4 bases, J lost 3 bases, and 18 bases lay in between. Germline CDR1 SGHDN, CDR2 FVKESK. This CDR3 has 17 residues. CDR3 in DNA: TGTGCCAGCAGCCTGGGCCCAGGGTCCCAATACACCGGGGAGCTGTTTTTT. The encoded protein is CASSLGPGSQYTGELFF.

This clonotype showed up many times. The chain combines TRBV19 with TRBJ1-5, with D uncertain. Trimming shortened V by 3 bases and J by 6 bases, and 15 bases separated the two germline ends. There are 15 residues in the CDR3. CDR1 is LNHDA, CDR2 SQIVND, per germline (reference sequence). CDR3 bases: TGTGCCAGTAGTATTAGCGTGCGGTGGGGTCAGCCCCAGCATTTT. It codes for CASSISVRWGQPQHF.

This clonotype was seen ten or more times. The chain employs TRBV3-1 and TRBJ2-3; D gene uncertain. Trimming stripped 2 bases from V and 1 base from J, with 13 bases between. The CDR3 has 16 amino acids. Germline lookup yields CDR1 LGHDT and CDR2 YNNKEL (reference sequence). The CDR3 DNA reads TGTGCCAGCAGCCAATATCTGCTACATCGCACAGATACGCAGTATTTT. Protein sequence: CASSQYLLHRTDTQYF.

The V and J genes are TRBV6-5 and TRBJ1-1, with D unclear. Trimming shortened V by 5 bases and J by 0 bases, and 16 bases separated the two germline ends. The germline V gene encodes CDR1 MNHEY and CDR2 SVGAGI. This CDR3 is built from 16 residues. CDR3 sequence (DNA): TGTGCCAGCAGTCAAATCAAGCGGCCGCTGAACACTGAAGCTTTCTTT. The encoded protein is CASSQIKRPLNTEAFF.

The chain links TRBV18 to TRBJ2-1; D is uncertain. This CDR3 spans 16 amino acids. Trimming took off 0 bases at V and 7 bases at J, with 16 bases between the two ends. CDR1 and CDR2 from the germline V gene are KGHSH and LQKENI. The CDR3 nucleotides read TGTGCCAGCTCACCACCGAACTACGTTTTGGGGAATGAGCAGTTCTTC. Amino acids: CASSPPNYVLGNEQFF.

This clonotype was detected ten times or more. V and J are TRBV4-1 and TRBJ2-2; D perhaps matches TRBD1 (6 bases). The length of the CDR3 is 14 residues. Germline CDR1 MGHRA, CDR2 YSYEKL. Trimming took 8 bases from V and 5 from J, leaving 15 bases between them. DNA of the CDR3: TGCGCCAGCCAGGGGACGGGGTCGACCGGGGAGCTGTTTTTT. Its translation is CASQGTGSTGELFF.

The table lists this clonotype with many counts. The V gene is TRBV28, the J gene TRBJ2-1; D is tentatively TRBD1 or TRBD2 (5 bases each). CDR1 and CDR2 from the germline V gene are MDHEN and SYDVKM. The CDR3 sequence is 16 residues long. V was trimmed by 3 bases and J by 6 bases, leaving 18 bases between them. The CDR3 DNA reads as TGTGCCAGCAGTTTGTACCAGGGATCGGGGTTCAATGAGCAGTTCTTC. This sequence encodes CASSLYQGSGFNEQFF. The whole variable domain, filled in from reference TRBV28 and TRBJ2-1, reads DVKVTQSSRYLVKRTGEKVFLECVQDMDHENMFWYRQDPGLGLRLIYFSYDVKMKEKGDIPEGYSVSREKKERFSLILESASTNQTSMYLCASSLYQGSGFNEQFFGPGTRLTVL.

In this sample, this clonotype turned up many times. This chain uses TRBV7-2 with TRBJ2-3, with 12 bases fitting TRBD2. Germline V gene data show CDR1 as SGHTA and CDR2 as FQGNSA. The J segment lost 3 bases and the V segment lost 4 bases, leaving 8 bases of the junction unmatched. The CDR3 runs to 17 residues. CDR3 amino acids: CASSSRLAGGPTDTQYF. DNA of the CDR3: TGTGCCAGCAGCTCCCGGCTAGCGGGGGGGCCAACAGATACGCAGTATTTT.

This chain links TRBV27 with TRBJ2-7, with a tentative D call TRBD2 (6 bases). The CDR3 totals 13 residues. Germline V CDR1 and CDR2: MNHEY, SMNVEV (reference sequence). V was pared by 6 bases and J by 6 bases, with 15 bases between. In DNA form, the CDR3 reads TGTGCCAGCAGCATAAGTGGGGAGGCCGAGCAGTACTTC. Encoded protein: CASSISGEAEQYF.

CDR3 DNA sequence: TGTGCCAGCAGCCAACCAGGGACTAGCGGGGGGAATACGCAGTATTTT. As protein: CASSQPGTSGGNTQYF. The genes are TRBV3-1 and TRBJ2-3; 15 bases line up with TRBD2. The CDR3 consists of 16 residues. Germline V lookup: CDR1 LGHDT, CDR2 YNNKEL (reference sequence). Germline trimming cut 2 bases from V and 7 bases from J; bases unmatched to any gene: 4.

This clonotype showed up many times. V and J are TRBV7-2 and TRBJ1-6; D uncertain. The CDR3 runs 14 residues. The germline V gene has CDR1 SGHTA and CDR2 FQGNSA. Deletions cut 7 bases from V and 6 bases from J, with 13 bases between. The CDR3 region has the DNA TGTGCCAGCACCGAGAGGCAGAGTAATTCACCCCTCCACTTT. Its translation is CASTERQSNSPLHF.

At least ten counts were recorded for this clonotype. The chain couples TRBV4-2 to TRBJ2-7, with TRBD1 matching 8 bases. The CDR3 totals 15 residues. CDR1 is LGHNA, CDR2 YNFKEQ, per germline. The V and J ends lost 4 bases and 3 bases, in that order; junction bases with no gene match: 8. For the CDR3, the DNA is TGTGCCAGCAGCCGGAAGGACAGGGACGGCTACGAGCAGTACTTC. Translated: CASSRKDRDGYEQYF.

This clonotype was detected a few times. The V gene is TRBV20-1, the J gene TRBJ2-7; no definite D call. Germline V lookup: CDR1 DFQATT, CDR2 SNEGSKA (reference sequence). The CDR3 extends over 12 amino acids. V was shortened by 0 bases and J by 3 bases, with 6 bases between the two germline ends. CDR3 amino acids: CSARDQYYEQYF. DNA for the CDR3: TGCAGTGCTAGAGATCAGTACTACGAGCAGTACTTC.

This clonotype has a count of ten or more. The chain couples TRBV18 to TRBJ1-6; TRBD1 matches 8 bases. Losses at the gene ends were 3 bases for V and 8 bases for J; bases not matched to a gene: 3. CDR1 is KGHSH and CDR2 is LQKENI in the germline V gene. The CDR3 consists of 14 residues. The CDR3 nucleotides read TGTGCCAGCTCACCGGGACAGGAGTATTCACCCCTCCACTTT. This codes for CASSPGQEYSPLHF.